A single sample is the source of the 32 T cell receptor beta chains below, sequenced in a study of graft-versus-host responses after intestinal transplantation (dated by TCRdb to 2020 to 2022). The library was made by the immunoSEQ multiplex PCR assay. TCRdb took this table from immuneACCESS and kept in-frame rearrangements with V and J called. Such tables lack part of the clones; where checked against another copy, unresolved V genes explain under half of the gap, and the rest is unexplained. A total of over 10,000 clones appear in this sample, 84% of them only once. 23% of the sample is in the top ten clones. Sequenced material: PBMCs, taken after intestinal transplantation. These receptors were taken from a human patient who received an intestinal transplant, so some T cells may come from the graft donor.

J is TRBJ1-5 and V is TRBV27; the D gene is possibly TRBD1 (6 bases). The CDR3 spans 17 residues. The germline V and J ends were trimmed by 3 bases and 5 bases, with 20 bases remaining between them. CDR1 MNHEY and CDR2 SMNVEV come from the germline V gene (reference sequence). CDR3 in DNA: TGTGCCAGCAGTTTCCACCTCTGGGGGGCTGACGATCAGCCCCAGCATTTT. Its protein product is CASSFHLWGADDQPQHF.

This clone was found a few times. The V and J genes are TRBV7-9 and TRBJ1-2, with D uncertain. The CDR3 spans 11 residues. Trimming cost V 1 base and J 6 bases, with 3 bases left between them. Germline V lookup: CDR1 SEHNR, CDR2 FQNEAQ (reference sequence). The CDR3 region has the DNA TGTGCCAGCAGCTTAGGAGATGGCTACACCTTC. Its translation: CASSLGDGYTF.

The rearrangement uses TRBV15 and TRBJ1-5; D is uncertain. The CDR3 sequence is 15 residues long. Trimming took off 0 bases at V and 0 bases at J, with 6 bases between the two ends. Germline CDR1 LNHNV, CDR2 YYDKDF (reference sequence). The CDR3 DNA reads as TGTGCCACCAGCAGAGACGTGGGTAGCAATCAGCCCCAGCATTTT. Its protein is CATSRDVGSNQPQHF.

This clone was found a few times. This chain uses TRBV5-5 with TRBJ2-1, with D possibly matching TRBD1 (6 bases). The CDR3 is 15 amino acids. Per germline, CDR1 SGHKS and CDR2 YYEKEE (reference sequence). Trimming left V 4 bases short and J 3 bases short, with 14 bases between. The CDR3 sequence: CASSASLRGYNEQFF. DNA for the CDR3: TGTGCCAGCAGCGCGAGTCTCAGGGGCTACAATGAGCAGTTCTTC.

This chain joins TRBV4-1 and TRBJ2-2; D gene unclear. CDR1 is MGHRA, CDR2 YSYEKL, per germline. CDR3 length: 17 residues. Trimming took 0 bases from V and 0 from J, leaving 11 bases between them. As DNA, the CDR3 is TGCGCCAGCAGCCAAGACTGGGGATCTGCGAACACCGGGGAGCTGTTTTTT. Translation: CASSQDWGSANTGELFF.

CDR3 sequence: CATSEVQTAYGYTF. CDR3 nucleotide sequence: TGTGCCACATCCGAGGTTCAGACGGCCTATGGCTACACCTTC. The chain has TRBV19 and TRBJ1-2; D remains unclear. Germline CDR1 and CDR2: LNHDA and SQIVND (reference sequence). The CDR3 is made up of 14 amino acids. Between the trimmed V and J ends, which lost 10 bases and 4 bases, there was a span of 19 bases.

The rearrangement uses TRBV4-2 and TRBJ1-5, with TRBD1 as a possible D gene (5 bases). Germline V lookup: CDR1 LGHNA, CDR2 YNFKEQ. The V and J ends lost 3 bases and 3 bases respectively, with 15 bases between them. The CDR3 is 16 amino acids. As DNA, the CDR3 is TGTGCCAGCAGCCAGCCCGGGGGTCCGGACAATCAGCCCCAGCATTTT. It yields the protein CASSQPGGPDNQPQHF.

CDR3 in amino acids: CASRPGHLLGDYTF. As DNA, the CDR3 is TGTGCCAGCAGACCCGGGCACCTGCTGGGTGACTACACCTTC. The rearrangement joins TRBV6-6 to TRBJ1-2; D ambiguous. V was clipped by 6 bases and J by 10 bases, with 21 bases between them. The CDR3 totals 14 residues. Per the germline V gene, CDR1 is MNHNY and CDR2 is SVGAGI (reference sequence).

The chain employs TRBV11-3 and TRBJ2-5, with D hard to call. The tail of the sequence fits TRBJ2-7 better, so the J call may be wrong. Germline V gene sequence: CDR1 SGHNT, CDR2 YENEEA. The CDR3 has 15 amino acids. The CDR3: CASKLRAHSLYEQYF. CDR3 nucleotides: TGTGCCAGCAAGCTCCGGGCTCATAGTCTCTACGAGCAGTACTTC.

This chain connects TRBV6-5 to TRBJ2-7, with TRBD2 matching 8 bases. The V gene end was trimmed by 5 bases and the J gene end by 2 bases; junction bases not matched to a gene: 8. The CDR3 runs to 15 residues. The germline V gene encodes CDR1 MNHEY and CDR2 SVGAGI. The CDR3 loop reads CASSLRGGRAYEQYF. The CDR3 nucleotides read TGTGCCAGCAGTCTCCGGGGGGGCAGAGCCTACGAGCAGTACTTC.

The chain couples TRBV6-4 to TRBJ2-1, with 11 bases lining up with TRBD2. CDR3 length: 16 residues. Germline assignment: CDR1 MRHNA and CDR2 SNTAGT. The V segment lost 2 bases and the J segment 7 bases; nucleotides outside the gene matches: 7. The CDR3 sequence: CASSDRPSGGWNEQFF. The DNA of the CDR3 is TGTGCCAGCAGTGACCGTCCTAGCGGGGGGTGGAATGAGCAGTTCTTC.

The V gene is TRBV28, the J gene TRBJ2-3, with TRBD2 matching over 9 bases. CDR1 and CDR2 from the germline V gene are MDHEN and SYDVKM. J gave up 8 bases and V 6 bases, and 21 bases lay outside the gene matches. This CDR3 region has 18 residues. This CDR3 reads CASSRPQTSGPPGGTQYF. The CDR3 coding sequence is TGTGCCAGCAGCCGCCCTCAGACTAGCGGTCCCCCGGGGGGTACGCAGTATTTT.

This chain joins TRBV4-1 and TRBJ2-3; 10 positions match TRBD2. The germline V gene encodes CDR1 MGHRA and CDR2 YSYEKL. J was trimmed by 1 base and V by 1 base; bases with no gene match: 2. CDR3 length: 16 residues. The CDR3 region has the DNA TGCGCCAGCAGCCAAGTGCTAGCGGGGGGCACAGATACGCAGTATTTT. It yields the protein CASSQVLAGGTDTQYF.

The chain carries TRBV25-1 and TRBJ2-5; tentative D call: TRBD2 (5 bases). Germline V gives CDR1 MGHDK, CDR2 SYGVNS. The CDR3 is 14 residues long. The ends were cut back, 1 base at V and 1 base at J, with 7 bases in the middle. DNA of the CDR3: TGTGCCAGCAGTGAATCGGGGTCCCAAGAGACCCAGTACTTC. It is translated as CASSESGSQETQYF.

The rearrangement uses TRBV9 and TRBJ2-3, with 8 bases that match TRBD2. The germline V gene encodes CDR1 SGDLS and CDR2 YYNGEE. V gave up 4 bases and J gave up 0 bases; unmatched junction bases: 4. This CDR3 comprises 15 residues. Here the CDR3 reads CASSPRGGSTDTQYF. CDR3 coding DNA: TGTGCCAGCAGCCCCCGGGGGGGTAGCACAGATACGCAGTATTTT.

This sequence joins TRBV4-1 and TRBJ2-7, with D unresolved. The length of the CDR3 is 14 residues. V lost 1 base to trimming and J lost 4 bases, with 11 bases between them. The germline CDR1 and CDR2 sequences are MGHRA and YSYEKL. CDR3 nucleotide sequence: TGCGCCAGCAGCCAAGGGTCCCCCGGGTACGAGCAGTACTTC. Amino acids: CASSQGSPGYEQYF.

The DNA for the CDR3 is TGTGCCAGCAGCTTCAACAGGGTGGCAGTCGATGGCTACACCTTC. It yields the protein CASSFNRVAVDGYTF. This chain connects TRBV5-4 to TRBJ1-2; D is possibly TRBD1 (6 bases). The CDR3 is 15 residues long. Germline loops: CDR1 SGHNT, CDR2 YYREEE (reference sequence). Deletions cut 2 bases from V and 6 bases from J, with 17 bases between.

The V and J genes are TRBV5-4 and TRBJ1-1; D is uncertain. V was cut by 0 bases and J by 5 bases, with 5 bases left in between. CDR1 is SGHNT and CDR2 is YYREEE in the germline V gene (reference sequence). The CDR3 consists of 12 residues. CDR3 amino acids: CASSLGHTEAFF. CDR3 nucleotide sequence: TGTGCCAGCAGCTTGGGCCATACTGAAGCTTTCTTT. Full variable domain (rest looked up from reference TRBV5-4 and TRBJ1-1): ETGVTQSPTHLIKTRGQQVTLRCSSQSGHNTVSWYQQALGQGPQFIFQYYREEENGRGNFPPRFSGLQFPNYSSELNVNALELDDSALYLCASSLGHTEAFFGQGTRLTVV.

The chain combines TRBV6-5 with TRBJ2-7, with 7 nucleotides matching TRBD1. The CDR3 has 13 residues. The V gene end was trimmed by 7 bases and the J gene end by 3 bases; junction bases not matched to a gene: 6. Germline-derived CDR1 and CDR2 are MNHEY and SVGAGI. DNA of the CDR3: TGTGCCAGCACTCCGACAGGGAGCTACGAGCAGTACTTC. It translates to CASTPTGSYEQYF.

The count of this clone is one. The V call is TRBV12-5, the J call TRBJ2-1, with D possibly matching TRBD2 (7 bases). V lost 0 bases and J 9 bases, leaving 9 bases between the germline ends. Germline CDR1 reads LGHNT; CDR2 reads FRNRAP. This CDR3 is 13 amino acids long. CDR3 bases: TGTGCTAGTGGTTTGGTGGGGGGGCGTGAGCAGTTCTTC. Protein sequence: CASGLVGGREQFF.

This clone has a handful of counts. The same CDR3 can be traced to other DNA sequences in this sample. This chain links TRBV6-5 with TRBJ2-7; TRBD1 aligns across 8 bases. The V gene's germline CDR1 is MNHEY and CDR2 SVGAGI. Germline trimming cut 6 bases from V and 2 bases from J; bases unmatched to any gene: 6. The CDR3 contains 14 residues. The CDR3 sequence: CASSTGTGTYEQYF. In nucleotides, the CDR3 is TGTGCCAGCAGCACCGGGACAGGCACCTACGAGCAGTACTTC.

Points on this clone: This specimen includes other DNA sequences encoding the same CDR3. DNA of the CDR3: TGTGCCACCAGCAGAGTGGACTCTGGAAACACCATATATTTT. It yields the protein CATSRVDSGNTIYF. This sequence joins TRBV15 and TRBJ1-3; D gene uncertain. Per germline, CDR1 LNHNV and CDR2 YYDKDF (reference sequence). The CDR3 sequence is 14 residues long. Trimming shortened V by 1 base and J by 0 bases, and 4 bases separated the two germline ends.

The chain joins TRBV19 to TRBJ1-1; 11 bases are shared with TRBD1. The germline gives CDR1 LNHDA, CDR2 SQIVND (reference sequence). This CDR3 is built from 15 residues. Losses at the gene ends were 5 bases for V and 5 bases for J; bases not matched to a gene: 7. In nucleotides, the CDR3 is TGTGCCAGTAGTGCCCGGGACAGGGGGGGGACTGAAGCTTTCTTT. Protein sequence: CASSARDRGGTEAFF.

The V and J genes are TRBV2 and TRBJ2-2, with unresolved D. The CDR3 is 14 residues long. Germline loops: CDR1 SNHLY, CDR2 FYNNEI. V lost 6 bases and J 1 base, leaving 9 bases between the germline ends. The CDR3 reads CASRDPRNTGELFF. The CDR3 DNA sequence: TGTGCCAGCAGGGACCCTAGGAACACCGGGGAGCTGTTTTTT.

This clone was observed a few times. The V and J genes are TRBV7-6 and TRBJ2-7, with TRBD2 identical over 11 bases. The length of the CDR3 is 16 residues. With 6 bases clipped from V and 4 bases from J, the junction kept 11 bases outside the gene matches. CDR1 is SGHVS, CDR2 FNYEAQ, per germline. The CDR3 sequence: CASSSAGTSGKYEQYF. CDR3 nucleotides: TGTGCCAGCAGTTCCGCCGGGACTAGCGGAAAATACGAGCAGTACTTC.

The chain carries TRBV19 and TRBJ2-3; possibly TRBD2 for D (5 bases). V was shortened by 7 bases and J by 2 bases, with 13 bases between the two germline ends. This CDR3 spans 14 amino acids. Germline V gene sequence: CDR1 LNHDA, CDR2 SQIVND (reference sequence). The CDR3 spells CASTPSGFTDTQYF. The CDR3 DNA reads TGTGCCAGTACCCCCTCGGGGTTCACAGATACGCAGTATTTT.

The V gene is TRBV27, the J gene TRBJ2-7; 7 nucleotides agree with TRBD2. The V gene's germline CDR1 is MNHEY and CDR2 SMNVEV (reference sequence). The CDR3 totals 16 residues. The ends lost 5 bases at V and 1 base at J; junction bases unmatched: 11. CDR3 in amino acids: CASSTGGGRESYEQYF. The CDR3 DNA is TGTGCCAGCAGTACAGGCGGGGGACGGGAATCCTACGAGCAGTACTTC.

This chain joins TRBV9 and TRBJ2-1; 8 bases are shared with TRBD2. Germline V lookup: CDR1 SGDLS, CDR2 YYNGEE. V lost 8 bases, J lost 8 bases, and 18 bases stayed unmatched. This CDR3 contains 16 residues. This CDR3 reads CARSIPLGGRTDEQFF. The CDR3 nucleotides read TGTGCCAGGTCTATCCCCTTAGGCGGGAGGACGGATGAGCAGTTCTTC.

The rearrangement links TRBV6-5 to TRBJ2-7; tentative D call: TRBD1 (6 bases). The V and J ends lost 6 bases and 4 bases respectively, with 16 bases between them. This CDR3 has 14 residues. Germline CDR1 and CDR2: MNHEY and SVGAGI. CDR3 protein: CASSPGLGGYEQYF. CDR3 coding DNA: TGTGCCAGCAGCCCGGGCCTAGGGGGATACGAGCAGTACTTC.

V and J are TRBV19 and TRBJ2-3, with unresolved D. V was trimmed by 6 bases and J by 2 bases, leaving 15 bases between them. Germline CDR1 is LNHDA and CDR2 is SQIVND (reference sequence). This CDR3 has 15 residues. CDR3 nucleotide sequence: TGTGCCAGTAGCCTTTCGGGCGGATTCACAGATACGCAGTATTTT. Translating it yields CASSLSGGFTDTQYF.

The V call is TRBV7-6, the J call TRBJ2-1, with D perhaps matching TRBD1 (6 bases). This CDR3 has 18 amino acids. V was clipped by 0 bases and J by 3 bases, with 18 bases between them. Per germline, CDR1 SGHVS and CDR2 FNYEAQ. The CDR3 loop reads CASSLASLRRGFYNEQFF. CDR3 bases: TGTGCCAGCAGCTTAGCATCACTCCGAAGGGGGTTCTACAATGAGCAGTTCTTC.

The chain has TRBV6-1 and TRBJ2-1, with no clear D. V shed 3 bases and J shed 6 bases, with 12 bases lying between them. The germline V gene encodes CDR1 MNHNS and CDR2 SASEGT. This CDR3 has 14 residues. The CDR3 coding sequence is TGTGCCAGCAGTGATCGGGTGGCACTCAATGAGCAGTTCTTC. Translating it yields CASSDRVALNEQFF.